This T cell receptor beta chain emerged from a study of blood T cell repertoires in COVID-19 (dated by TCRdb to the early 2020s). Looking at the study overall: Samples from collaborators originated in the United States, Italy and Spain and spanned both the acute and convalescent phases of COVID-19. The prospective study material was composed of cDNA or gDNA derived from T cells, B-cell-depleted T cells, or PBMCs. The dataset comprised deeply sampled blood TCRbeta repertoires from subjects exposed to, actively infected with, or recovered from COVID-19. The repertoires were made available in a free public database intended to serve as a resource for research on the immune response to SARS-CoV-2. The samples were drawn from two sources: the first 160 participants of the ongoing ImmuneRACE study, and about 1,300 subjects contributed by 6 global collaborators. Nearly every sample came with metadata listing a de-identified subject ID, COVID-19 status, age in years and sex. HLA class I and class II types, where available, came from metadata supplied by the sample provider rather than from assay-based typing. Broad study findings and their caveats: The amount of clinical and demographic metadata varied by source and participant and was provided uncurated.

TCRbeta CDR3 regions were amplified from genomic DNA by means of the immunoSEQ Assay, a bias-controlled multiplex PCR. Per the source publication's procedure: Nucleated cell counts per sample were estimated from amplification of reference gene primers within the assay. To quantify the absolute abundance of each unique TCRbeta CDR3 rearrangement, sequence reads were collapsed and filtered. Productive Simpson clonality was computed per sample as the square root of Simpson's diversity index over productive rearrangements. TCRdb obtained this table from immuneACCESS and retained in-frame rearrangements with V and J assigned. These tables miss some clones; where compared with another copy, unresolved V genes account for less than half of the shortfall, and the remainder is unexplained. V and J calls and clone size come straight from that table; D and trimming were deduced from the DNA. The sample contains 100,000 to 120,000 clones, roughly 87% of them found a single time. Roughly 5% of the sample lies in the top ten.

From the cysteine up to the phenylalanine, the CDR3 has a length of 12 residues. Only the CDR3 portion is preserved as DNA: 36 bases, with reading frame beginning at the first base. The V end loses 3 bases and the J end loses 6 bases, and a stretch of 7 bases separates them. CDR1 and CDR2, looked up from the germline V gene, are SGHTS and YDEGEE. With regard to this clone: The specificity of this receptor is unknown. Base qualities are missing; no much larger clone stands one base away.

Each collaborating institution followed its own protocols to collect whole blood in K2EDTA tubes. For TCRbeta analysis, collaborators shipped samples as frozen whole blood, isolated PBMCs, or DNA extracted from either of those sample types. The receptor was derived from a human donor in a cohort sampled during active COVID-19. The specimen was peripheral blood. The chain is assembled from TRBV5-8 and TRBJ2-1, with the D gene call left open. The DNA is TGTGCCAGCAGCTCCCGTCCCAATGAGCAGTTCTTC. Its product reads: CASSSRPNEQFF.